Listed below are T cell receptor beta chains from one sample, sequenced in a study of T cells in Graves' hyperthyroidism and ophthalmopathy. TCRdb redid the calling of the multiplex PCR reads with MiXCR, one entry per CDR3 protein. The table has 480,000 or so distinct CDR3 sequences, 46% seen once. The specimen sequenced was peripheral blood or thyroid tissue (not recorded which). Receptors originate from an adult woman with Graves' disease, either hyperthyroidism or ophthalmopathy (not recorded which). CDR3s include the opening cysteine and the closing phenylalanine or tryptophan. D genes are given only for firm matches. A row's size may be missing; if present it is once, few, many or a size class.

cdr3_aa cdr3_nt clone_size v_call cdr3_length d_call j_call
CSFQQGAYEQYF TGCAGCTTTCAACAGGGGGCCTACGAGCAGTACTTC . TRBV29-1 12 TRBD1 TRBJ2-7
CAISVGGLAEETQYF TGTGCCATCAGTGTCGGAGGACTAGCGGAAGAGACCCAGTACTTC many TRBV10-3 15 TRBD2 TRBJ2-5
CAISETAGYTF TGTGCCATCAGTGAGACAGCGGGCTACACCTTC few TRBV10-3 11 . TRBJ1-2
CATSGYRAYEQYF TGTGCCACCAGCGGCTACAGAGCCTACGAGCAGTACTTC . TRBV15 13 . TRBJ2-7
CASSPRGGPSYEQYF TGCGCCAGCAGCCCTCGAGGGGGCCCCTCCTACGAGCAGTACTTC . TRBV11-2 15 TRBD1 TRBJ2-7
CASSVWGQGIYEQYF TGTGCCAGCAGCGTGTGGGGACAGGGGATCTACGAGCAGTACTTC . TRBV7-9 15 TRBD1 TRBJ2-7
CSVGDRGDTEAFF TGCAGCGTTGGGGACAGGGGCGACACTGAAGCTTTCTTT many TRBV29-1 13 TRBD1 TRBJ1-1
CASSLVANEQYF TGTGCCAGCAGCTTAGTCGCGAACGAGCAGTACTTC . TRBV7-2 12 . TRBJ2-7
CASSLGVSTGELFF TGCGCCAGCAGCCTTGGGGTATCAACCGGGGAGCTGTTTTTT once TRBV5-1 14 . TRBJ2-2
CASSLGYTEAFF TGTGCCAGCAGCTTGGGGTACACTGAAGCTTTCTTT many TRBV7-2 12 . TRBJ1-1
CASSDLPQTQYF TGCGCCAGCAGTGACTTACCCCAGACCCAGTACTTC once TRBV7-8 12 . TRBJ2-5
CATSPRDRENYGYTF TGTGCCACCAGTCCCCGGGACAGGGAGAACTATGGCTACACCTTC many TRBV24-1 15 TRBD1 TRBJ1-2
CSSKGFGQGRLDTEAFF TGCAGCTCCAAGGGATTTGGACAGGGAAGGTTAGACACTGAAGCTTTCTTT many TRBV29-1 17 TRBD1 TRBJ1-1
CAADLGNTIYF TGTGCGGCAGATCTTGGAAACACCATATATTTT few TRBV7-9 11 . TRBJ1-3
CASSVPGDGNTIYF TGTGCCAGCAGCGTACCGGGGGATGGAAACACCATATATTTT . TRBV9 14 . TRBJ1-3
CSARPGTRTTGELFF TGCAGTGCTCGTCCAGGGACTAGGACCACCGGGGAGCTGTTTTTT many TRBV20-1 15 TRBD2 TRBJ2-2
CSVDVLQGYTF TGCAGCGTTGACGTCTTGCAGGGCTACACCTTC . TRBV29-1 11 . TRBJ1-2
CASLPWTSGDTQYF TGTGCCAGCTTACCCTGGACTAGCGGAGATACGCAGTATTTT few TRBV13 14 TRBD2 TRBJ2-3
CSAGQGGWTEAFF TGCAGTGCCGGACAGGGTGGGTGGACTGAAGCTTTCTTT . TRBV20-1 13 TRBD1 TRBJ1-1
CATSRDLSGNTEAFF TGTGCCACCAGCAGAGACTTAAGCGGGAACACTGAAGCTTTCTTT . TRBV15 15 . TRBJ1-1
CASSCPRRVAGGKNLTDTQYF TGCGCCAGCTCCTGCCCGAGAAGGGTAGCGGGAGGCAAGAACTTAACAGATACGCAGTATTTT . TRBV10-1 21 TRBD2 TRBJ2-3
CASSWSQGQETQYF TGTGCCAGCAGCTGGAGCCAAGGACAAGAGACCCAGTACTTC . TRBV7-9 14 . TRBJ2-5